This T cell receptor (beta chain) originates from a study of shared clonotypes between healthy human individuals. TCRdb's copy holds only in-frame clones and misses some; the assay was immunoSEQ multiplex PCR. Counted here are under 2.5 million clones, around 92% occurring once; the ten biggest clones make up more than 0.35%. Study conclusions and caveats: The study's rarefaction showed incomplete sorted-subset sequencing despite large depth.

Germline CDR1 is SGHVS and CDR2 is FNYEAQ. V lost 3 bases and J lost 2, with 8 bases in between. The CDR3 has 14 residues. All the donors were Caucasian adults who lived in Nashville, Tennessee. A CD45RA-negative memory subset and a CD45RA+ naive subset were separated from the CD4+ cells. As concerns this clone: What it binds is not known.

The sequenced sample consisted of naive CD4+ T cells from PBMCs. Stated subset: CD45RA+ positively selected. The rearrangement links TRBV7-6 to TRBJ1-3; D is unclear. This clonotype originated in a man younger than 30 in good health. Some clones in this sample may be carry-over from other donors' samples. As DNA, the CDR3 is TGTGCCAGCAGCTTGGGTGGGCCTGGAAACACCATATATTTT. Translation gives CASSLGGPGNTIYF.